This T cell receptor beta chain is from a study of long-term antiretroviral therapy in people with HIV. Study-level background: It was about a decade after the earliest samples that the 2015 immediate-ART recommendation appeared.

CDR1 is MDHEN and CDR2 is SYDVKM in the germline V gene. The CDR3 has 16 residues. The V and J ends lost 2 bases and 2 bases, in that order; junction bases with no gene match: 6. Running of the v3.0 immunoSEQ assay took place at survey level. Generated by immunoSEQ multiplex PCR, the TCRdb table keeps only in-frame clones and is missing some. The table shows around 37,000 clones, with about 82% occurring only once. The V and J genes are TRBV28 and TRBJ1-1, with TRBD1 identical over 9 bases. The sequenced sample was unsorted PBMCs, obtained about 3.4 years after starting antiretroviral therapy. The source is a man younger than 35 with HIV. The CDR3 protein is CASSLAATGGNTEAFF. The CDR3 nucleotides read TGTGCCAGCAGTTTAGCAGCGACAGGGGGAAACACTGAAGCTTTCTTT.